At least ten counts were recorded for the clone carrying this T cell receptor beta chain. These patients, aged 18 to 65, had recently diagnosed hyperthyroidism lasting under 2 months. The PBMCs were taken from roughly 10 ml of fresh peripheral blood. The germline V gene has CDR1 SEHNR and CDR2 FQNEAQ (reference sequence). The trim removed 0 bases at V and 8 bases at J, leaving 4 bases unmatched. The CDR3 is made up of 14 amino acids. TCR beta CDR3 regions were amplified from RNA. Researchers ran a first-round RT-PCR on the TCR CDR3 using the HTBI primer set. TCRdb redid the calling of the multiplex PCR reads with MiXCR, one entry per CDR3 protein. This sample has 300,000 to 400,000 distinct CDR3 sequences, with approximately 13% found just once. This sample was included in a study of T cells in Graves' hyperthyroidism and ophthalmopathy.

Sequenced: blood. This receptor was taken from a young woman with Graves' hyperthyroidism. This chain links TRBV7-9 with TRBJ1-1; TRBD1 aligns across 9 bases. In DNA, the CDR3 is TGTGCCAGCAGCTTAGCCGGGACAGGGTCAGAAGCTTTCTTT. As protein: CASSLAGTGSEAFF.